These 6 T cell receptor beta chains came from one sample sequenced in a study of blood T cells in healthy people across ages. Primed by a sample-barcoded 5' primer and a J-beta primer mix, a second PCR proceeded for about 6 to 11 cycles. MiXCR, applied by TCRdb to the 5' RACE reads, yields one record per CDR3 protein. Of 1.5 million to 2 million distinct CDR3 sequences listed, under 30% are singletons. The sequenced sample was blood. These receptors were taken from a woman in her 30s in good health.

CDR3 protein: CASSIGRNTEAFF. CDR3 sequence (DNA): TGTGCCAGCAGTATAGGGCGGAACACTGAAGCTTTCTTT. The chain employs TRBV11-2 and TRBJ1-1, with no clear D. Per the germline V gene, CDR1 is SGHAT and CDR2 is FQNNGV. Trimming removed 6 bases from V and 1 base from J, with 9 bases in between. This CDR3 spans 13 amino acids.

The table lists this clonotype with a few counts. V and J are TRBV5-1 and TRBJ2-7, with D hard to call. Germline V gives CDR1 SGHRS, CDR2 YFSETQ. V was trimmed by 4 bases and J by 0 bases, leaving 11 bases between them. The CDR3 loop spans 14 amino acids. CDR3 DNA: TGCGCCAGCAGCCAGTCCGTGGACTCCTACGAGCAGTACTTC. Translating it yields CASSQSVDSYEQYF.

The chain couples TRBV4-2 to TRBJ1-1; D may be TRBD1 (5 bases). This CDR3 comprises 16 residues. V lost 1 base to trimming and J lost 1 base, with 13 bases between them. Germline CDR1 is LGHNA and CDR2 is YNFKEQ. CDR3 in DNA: TGTGCCAGCAGCCAAGGTGCACAGGCCGAGAACACTGAAGCTTTCTTT. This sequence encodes CASSQGAQAENTEAFF.

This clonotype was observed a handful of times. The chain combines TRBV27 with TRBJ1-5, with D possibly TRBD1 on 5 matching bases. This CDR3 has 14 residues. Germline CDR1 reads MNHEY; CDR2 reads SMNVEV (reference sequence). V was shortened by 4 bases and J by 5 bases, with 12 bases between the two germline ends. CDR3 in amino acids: CASSSSGPHQPQHF. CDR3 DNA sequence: TGTGCCAGCAGTTCCTCGGGACCCCATCAGCCCCAGCATTTT.

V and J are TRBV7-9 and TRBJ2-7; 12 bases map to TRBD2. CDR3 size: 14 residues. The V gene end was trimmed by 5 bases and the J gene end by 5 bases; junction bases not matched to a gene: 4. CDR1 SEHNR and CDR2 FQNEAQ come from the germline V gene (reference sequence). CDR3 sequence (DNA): TGTGCCAGCAGCGCTAGCGGGGGGGCCAACGAGCAGTACTTC. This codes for CASSASGGANEQYF.

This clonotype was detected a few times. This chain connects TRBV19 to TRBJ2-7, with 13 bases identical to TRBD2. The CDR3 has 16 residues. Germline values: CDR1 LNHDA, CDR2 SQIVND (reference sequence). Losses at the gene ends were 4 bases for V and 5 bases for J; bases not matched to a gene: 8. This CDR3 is CASSTGLAGKAHEQYF. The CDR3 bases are TGTGCCAGTAGTACGGGACTAGCGGGAAAGGCCCACGAGCAGTACTTC.